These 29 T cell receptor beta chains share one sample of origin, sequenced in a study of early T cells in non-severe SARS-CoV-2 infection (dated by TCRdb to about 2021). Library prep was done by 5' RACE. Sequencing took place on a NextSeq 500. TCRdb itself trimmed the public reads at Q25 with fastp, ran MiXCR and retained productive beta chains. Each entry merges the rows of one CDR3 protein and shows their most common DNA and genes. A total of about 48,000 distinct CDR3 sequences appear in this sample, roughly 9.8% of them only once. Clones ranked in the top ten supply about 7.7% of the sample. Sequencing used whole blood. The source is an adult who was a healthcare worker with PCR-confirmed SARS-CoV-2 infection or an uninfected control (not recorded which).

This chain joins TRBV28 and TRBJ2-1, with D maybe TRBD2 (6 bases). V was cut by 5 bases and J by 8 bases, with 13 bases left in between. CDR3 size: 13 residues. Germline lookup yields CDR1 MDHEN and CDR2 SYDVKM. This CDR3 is CASSQTSNYEQFF. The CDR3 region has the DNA TGTGCCAGCAGTCAGACTAGTAACTATGAGCAGTTCTTC.

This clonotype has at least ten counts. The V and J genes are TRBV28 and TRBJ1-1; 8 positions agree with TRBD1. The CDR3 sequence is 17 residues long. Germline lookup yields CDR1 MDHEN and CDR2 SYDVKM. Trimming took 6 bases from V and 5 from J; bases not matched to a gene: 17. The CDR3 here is CASSPNRGVRGYTEAFF. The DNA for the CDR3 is TGTGCCAGCAGCCCTAACAGGGGGGTAAGGGGTTATACTGAAGCTTTCTTT. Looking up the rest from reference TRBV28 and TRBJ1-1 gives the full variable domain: DVKVTQSSRYLVKRTGEKVFLECVQDMDHENMFWYRQDPGLGLRLIYFSYDVKMKEKGDIPEGYSVSREKKERFSLILESASTNQTSMYLCASSPNRGVRGYTEAFFGQGTRLTVV.

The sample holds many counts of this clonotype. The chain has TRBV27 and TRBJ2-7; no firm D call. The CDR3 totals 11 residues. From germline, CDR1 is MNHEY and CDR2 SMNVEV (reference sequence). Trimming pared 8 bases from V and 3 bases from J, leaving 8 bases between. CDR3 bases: TGTGCCAGCGGCCCTAACTACGAGCAGTACTTC. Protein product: CASGPNYEQYF.

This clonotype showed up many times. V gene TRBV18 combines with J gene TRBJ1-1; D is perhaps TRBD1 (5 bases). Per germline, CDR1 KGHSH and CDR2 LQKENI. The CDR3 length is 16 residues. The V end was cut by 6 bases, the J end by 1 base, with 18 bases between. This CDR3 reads CASSLGSGGGNTEAFF. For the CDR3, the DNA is TGTGCCAGCTCCCTCGGGTCCGGCGGGGGGAACACTGAAGCTTTCTTT.

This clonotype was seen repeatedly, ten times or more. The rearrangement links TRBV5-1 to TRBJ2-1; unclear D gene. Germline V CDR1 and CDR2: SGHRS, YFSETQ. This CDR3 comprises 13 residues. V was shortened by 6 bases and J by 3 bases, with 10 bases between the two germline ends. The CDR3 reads CASNPPLYNEQFF. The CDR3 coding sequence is TGCGCCAGCAACCCACCTCTCTACAATGAGCAGTTCTTC.

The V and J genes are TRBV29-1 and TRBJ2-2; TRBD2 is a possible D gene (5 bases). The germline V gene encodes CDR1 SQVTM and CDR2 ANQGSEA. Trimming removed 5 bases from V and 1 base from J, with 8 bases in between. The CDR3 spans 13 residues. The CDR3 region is CSVFGGNTGELFF. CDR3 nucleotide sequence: TGCAGCGTTTTTGGAGGGAACACCGGGGAGCTGTTTTTT.

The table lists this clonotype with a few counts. The CDR3 is CSVAQAAEQYF. CDR3 nucleotide sequence: TGCAGCGTTGCGCAAGCCGCGGAGCAGTACTTC. This chain joins TRBV29-1 and TRBJ2-7; D ambiguous. The CDR3 covers 11 residues. Germline assignment: CDR1 SQVTM and CDR2 ANQGSEA. Trimming pared 4 bases from V and 7 bases from J, leaving 11 bases between.

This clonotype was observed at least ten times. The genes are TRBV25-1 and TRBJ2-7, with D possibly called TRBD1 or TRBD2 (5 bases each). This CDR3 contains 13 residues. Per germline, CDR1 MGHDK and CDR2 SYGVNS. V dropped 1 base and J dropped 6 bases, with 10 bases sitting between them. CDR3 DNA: TGTGCCAGCAGTGAATTTGAGGGGACCGAGCAGTACTTC. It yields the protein CASSEFEGTEQYF.

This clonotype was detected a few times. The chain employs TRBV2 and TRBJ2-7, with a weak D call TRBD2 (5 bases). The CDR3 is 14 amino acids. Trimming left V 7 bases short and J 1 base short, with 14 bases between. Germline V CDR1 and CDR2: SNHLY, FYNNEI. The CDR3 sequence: CASTVDGNSYEQYF. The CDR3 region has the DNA TGTGCCAGCACTGTCGACGGGAATTCCTACGAGCAGTACTTC.

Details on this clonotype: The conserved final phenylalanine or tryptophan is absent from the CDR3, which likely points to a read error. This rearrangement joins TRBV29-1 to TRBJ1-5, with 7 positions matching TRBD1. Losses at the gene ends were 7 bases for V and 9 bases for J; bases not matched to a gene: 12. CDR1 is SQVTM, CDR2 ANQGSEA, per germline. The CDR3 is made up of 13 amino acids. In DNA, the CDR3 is TGCAGCGCCGGGACAGCCCCTCAAGCGCCCCAGCATGTT. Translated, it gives CSAGTAPQAPQHV.

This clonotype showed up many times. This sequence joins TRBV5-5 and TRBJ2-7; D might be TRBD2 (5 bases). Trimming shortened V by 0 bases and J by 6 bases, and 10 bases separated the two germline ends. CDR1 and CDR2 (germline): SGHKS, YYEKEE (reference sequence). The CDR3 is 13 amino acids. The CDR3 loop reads CASSLAPAGEQYF. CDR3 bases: TGTGCCAGCAGCTTGGCGCCTGCGGGCGAGCAGTACTTC. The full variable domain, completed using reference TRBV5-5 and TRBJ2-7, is DAGVTQSPTHLIKTRGQQVTLRCSPISGHKSVSWYQQVLGQGPQFIFQYYEKEERGRGNFPDRFSARQFPNYSSELNVNALLLGDSALYLCASSLAPAGEQYFGPGTRLTVT.

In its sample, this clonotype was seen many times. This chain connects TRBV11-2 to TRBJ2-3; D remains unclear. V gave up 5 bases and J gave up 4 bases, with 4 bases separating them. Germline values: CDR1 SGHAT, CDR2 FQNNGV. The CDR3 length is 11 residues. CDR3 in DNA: TGTGCCAGCAGCCTATCAGATACGCAGTATTTT. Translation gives CASSLSDTQYF.

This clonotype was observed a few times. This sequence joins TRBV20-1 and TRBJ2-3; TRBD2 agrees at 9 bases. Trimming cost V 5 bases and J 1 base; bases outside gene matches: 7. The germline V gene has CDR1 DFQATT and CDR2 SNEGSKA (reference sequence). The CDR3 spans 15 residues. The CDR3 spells CSAPSRTSGTDTQYF. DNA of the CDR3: TGCAGTGCTCCCTCGCGGACTAGCGGCACAGATACGCAGTATTTT.

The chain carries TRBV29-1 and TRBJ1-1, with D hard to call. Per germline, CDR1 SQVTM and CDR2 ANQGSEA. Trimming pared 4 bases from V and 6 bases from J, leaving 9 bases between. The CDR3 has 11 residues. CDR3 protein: CSVVRSAEAFF. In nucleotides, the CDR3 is TGCAGCGTTGTTAGGTCGGCTGAAGCTTTCTTT.

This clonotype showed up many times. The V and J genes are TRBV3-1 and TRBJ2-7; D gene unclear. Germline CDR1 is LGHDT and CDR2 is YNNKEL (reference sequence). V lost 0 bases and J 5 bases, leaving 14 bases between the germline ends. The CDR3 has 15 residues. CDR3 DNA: TGTGCCAGCAGCCAAGATAGGAACCGCGCCAACGAGCAGTACTTC. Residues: CASSQDRNRANEQYF.

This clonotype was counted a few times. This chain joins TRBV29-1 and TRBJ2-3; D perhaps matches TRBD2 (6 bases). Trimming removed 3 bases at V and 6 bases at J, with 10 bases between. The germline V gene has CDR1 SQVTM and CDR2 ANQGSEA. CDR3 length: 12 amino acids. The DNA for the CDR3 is TGCAGCGTTGAGGAGGGTCCCGATACGCAGTATTTT. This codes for CSVEEGPDTQYF.

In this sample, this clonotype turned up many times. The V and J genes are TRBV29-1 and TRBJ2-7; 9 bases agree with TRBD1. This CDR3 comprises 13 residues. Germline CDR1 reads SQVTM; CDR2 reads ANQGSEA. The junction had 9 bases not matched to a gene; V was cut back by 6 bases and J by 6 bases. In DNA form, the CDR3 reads TGCAGCGTCCGAAGGACAGGGGCGGTCGAGCAGTACTTC. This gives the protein CSVRRTGAVEQYF.

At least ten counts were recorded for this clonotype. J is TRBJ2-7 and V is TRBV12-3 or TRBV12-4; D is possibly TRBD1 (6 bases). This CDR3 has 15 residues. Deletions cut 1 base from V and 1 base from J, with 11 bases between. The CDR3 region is CASSLGKGTSYEQYF. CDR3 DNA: TGTGCCAGCAGTTTAGGCAAGGGGACATCCTACGAGCAGTACTTC.

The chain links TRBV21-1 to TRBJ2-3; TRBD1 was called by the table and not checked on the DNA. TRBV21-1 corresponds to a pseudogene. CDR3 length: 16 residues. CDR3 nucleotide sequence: TGTGCCAGCAGCTCCCCCCGGGAAGAGGGCTCGGATACGCAGTATTTT. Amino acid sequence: CASSSPREEGSDTQYF.

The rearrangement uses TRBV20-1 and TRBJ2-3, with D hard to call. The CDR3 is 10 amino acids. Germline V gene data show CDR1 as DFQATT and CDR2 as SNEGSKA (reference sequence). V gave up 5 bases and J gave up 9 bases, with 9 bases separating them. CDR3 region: CSAPSGTQYF. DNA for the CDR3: TGCAGTGCTCCCTCCGGAACGCAGTATTTT.

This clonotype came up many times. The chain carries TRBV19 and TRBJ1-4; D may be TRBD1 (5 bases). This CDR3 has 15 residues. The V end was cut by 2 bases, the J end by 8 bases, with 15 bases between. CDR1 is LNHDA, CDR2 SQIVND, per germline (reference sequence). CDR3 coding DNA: TGTGCCAGTAGTATACAGCGGACGTGGGGGGAAAAACTGTTTTTT. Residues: CASSIQRTWGEKLFF.

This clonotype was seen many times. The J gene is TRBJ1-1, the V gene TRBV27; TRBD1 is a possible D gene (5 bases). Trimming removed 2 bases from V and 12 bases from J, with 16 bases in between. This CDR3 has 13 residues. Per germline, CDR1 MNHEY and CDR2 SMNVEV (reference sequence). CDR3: CASSLRGGTRSFF. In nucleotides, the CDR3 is TGTGCCAGCAGTTTAAGGGGCGGGACGAGGTCTTTCTTT.

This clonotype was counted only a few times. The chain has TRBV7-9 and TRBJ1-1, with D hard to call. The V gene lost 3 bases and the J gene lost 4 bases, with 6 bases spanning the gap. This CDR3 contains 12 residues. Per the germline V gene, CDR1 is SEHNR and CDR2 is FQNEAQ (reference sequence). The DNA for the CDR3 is TGTGCCAGCAGCTTTTCAGCCACTGAAGCTTTCTTT. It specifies CASSFSATEAFF.

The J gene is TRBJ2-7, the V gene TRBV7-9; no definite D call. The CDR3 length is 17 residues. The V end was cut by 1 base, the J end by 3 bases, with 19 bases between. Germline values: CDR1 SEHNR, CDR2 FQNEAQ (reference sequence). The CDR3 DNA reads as TGTGCCAGCAGCTTAGTTTCAGATGGGCACGGTGTCTACGAGCAGTACTTC. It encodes CASSLVSDGHGVYEQYF.

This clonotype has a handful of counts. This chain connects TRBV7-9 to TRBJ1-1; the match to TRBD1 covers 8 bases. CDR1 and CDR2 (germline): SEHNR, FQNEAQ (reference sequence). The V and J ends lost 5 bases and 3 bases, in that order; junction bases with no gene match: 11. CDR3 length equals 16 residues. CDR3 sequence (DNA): TGTGCCAGCAGCCCCGGACAGGGAAATTTGGACACTGAAGCTTTCTTT. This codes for CASSPGQGNLDTEAFF.

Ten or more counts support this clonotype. The CDR3 region is CASTWDRRGEAFF. CDR3 bases: TGTGCCAGCACCTGGGACAGGCGGGGGGAAGCTTTCTTT. The rearrangement joins TRBV12-3 or TRBV12-4 to TRBJ1-1, with TRBD1 matching 8 bases. This CDR3 is 13 amino acids long. V lost 7 bases to trimming and J lost 8 bases; unmatched junction nucleotides: 9.

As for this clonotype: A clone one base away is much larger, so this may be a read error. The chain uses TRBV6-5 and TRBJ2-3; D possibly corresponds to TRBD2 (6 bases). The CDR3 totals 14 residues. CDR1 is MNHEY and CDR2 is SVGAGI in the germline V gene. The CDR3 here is CATTGLYSRDTQYF. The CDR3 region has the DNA TGTGCCACTACCGGACTATATAGCAGAGATACGCAGTATTTT.

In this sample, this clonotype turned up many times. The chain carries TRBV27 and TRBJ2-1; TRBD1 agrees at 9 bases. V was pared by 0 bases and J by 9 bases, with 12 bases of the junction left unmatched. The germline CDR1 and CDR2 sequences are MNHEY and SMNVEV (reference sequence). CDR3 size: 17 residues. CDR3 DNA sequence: TGTGCCAGCAGTTTATCGAGCCCACAGACAGGGGGTCCTGAGCAGTTCTTC. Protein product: CASSLSSPQTGGPEQFF.

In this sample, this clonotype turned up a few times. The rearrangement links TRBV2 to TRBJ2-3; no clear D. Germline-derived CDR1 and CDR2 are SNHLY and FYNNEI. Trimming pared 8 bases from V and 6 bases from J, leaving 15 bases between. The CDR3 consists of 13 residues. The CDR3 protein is CASLLLIADTQYF. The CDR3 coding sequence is TGTGCCAGCCTACTACTGATCGCGGATACGCAGTATTTT.